These 2 T cell receptor beta chains originate from one sample sequenced in a study of PD-L1 blockade in urothelial cancer. Some clones are missing from TCRdb's copy, which holds only in-frame ones; the method was immunoSEQ multiplex PCR. Among roughly 90,000 clones, more than 90% were seen once, and the ten largest hold approximately 9%. The sample was PBMCs, taken around atezolizumab (anti-PD-L1) treatment. Receptor source: a man aged 60-69 years with urothelial cancer.

The chain recombines TRBV9 with TRBJ2-2; D is unresolved. The ends were cut back, 2 bases at V and 4 bases at J, with 6 bases in the middle. Germline V gene sequence: CDR1 SGDLS, CDR2 YYNGEE. The CDR3 has 13 amino acids. The CDR3 loop is CASSVWPTGELFF. The CDR3 nucleotides are TGTGCCAGCAGCGTCTGGCCCACCGGGGAGCTGTTTTTT.

V is TRBV28 and J is TRBJ2-1; D gene ambiguous. The CDR3 is made up of 13 amino acids. Germline CDR1 MDHEN, CDR2 SYDVKM. V was cut by 5 bases and J by 6 bases, with 11 bases left in between. CDR3 sequence reads: CASSTYSPNEQFF. The CDR3 region has the DNA TGTGCCAGCAGTACCTACTCTCCCAATGAGCAGTTCTTC.